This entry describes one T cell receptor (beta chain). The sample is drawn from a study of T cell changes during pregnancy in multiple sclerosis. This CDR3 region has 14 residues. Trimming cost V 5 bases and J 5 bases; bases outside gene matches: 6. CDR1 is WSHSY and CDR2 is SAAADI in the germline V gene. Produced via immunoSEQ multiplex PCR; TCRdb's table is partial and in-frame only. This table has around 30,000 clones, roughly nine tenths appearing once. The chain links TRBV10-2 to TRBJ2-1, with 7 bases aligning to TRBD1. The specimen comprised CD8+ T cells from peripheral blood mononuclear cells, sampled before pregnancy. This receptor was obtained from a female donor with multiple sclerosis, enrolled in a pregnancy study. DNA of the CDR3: TGCGCCAGCAGTCAGAGACAGGGCAACAATGAGCAGTTCTTC. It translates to CASSQRQGNNEQFF.